This record concerns one TCR beta chain sequence. This specimen comes from a study of blood T cell repertoires in COVID-19. Study-wide background: Sites in the United States, Italy and Spain provided acute and convalescent COVID-19 samples. PBMCs, B-cell-depleted T cells, or T cells were the source of the cDNA or gDNA that made up the material.

Cohort assignment relied on participant-reported clinical history. J gave up 4 bases and V 6 bases, and 8 bases lay outside the gene matches. The CDR3 runs 14 residues. Germline V gene data show CDR1 as MNHEY and CDR2 as SMNVEV (reference sequence). As processed by the authors: For nucleated cells, counts were estimated from reference gene primer amplification. Sequencing used immunoSEQ multiplex PCR; TCRdb keeps in-frame clones, though not all of them. V, J and clone size are taken as reported in that table, and D and trimming were inferred from the DNA itself. This table has some 200,000 clones, about four fifths appearing once.

The TCR was taken from a woman aged 40 to 49 with acute COVID-19. The sequencing input was PBMCs or T cells enriched from blood (not recorded which). This chain connects TRBV27 to TRBJ2-7, with TRBD2 identical over 8 bases. The CDR3 DNA is TGTGCCAGCAGGCCCCTGACTAGCGAGTACGAGCAGTACTTC. Translated: CASRPLTSEYEQYF.